Here is one T cell receptor (beta chain) with its context. The data are from a study of T-cell reconstitution after alpha-beta-depleted transplantation in children. During its preparation, the TCRbeta library received unique molecular identifiers. TCRdb re-analysed the PCR reads in MiXCR, keeping a single row per CDR3 protein. This sample has about 500,000 distinct CDR3 sequences, with approximately 30% found just once. The sample consisted of PBMCs from the stem cell graft donor, taken from the stem cell graft. The TCR originated in a human donor who donated a stem cell graft to a child with aplastic anemia.

Here the CDR3 DNA reads TGTGCCAGCAGCTTTTTACCAGAAGCCACTGAAGCTTTCTTT. This encodes CASSFLPEATEAFF. The chain is built from TRBV7-9 and TRBJ1-1; no reliable D call. The CDR3 totals 14 residues. V was shortened by 3 bases and J by 4 bases, with 12 bases between the two germline ends. Germline-derived CDR1 and CDR2 are SEHNR and FQNEAQ (reference sequence).